These T cell receptor beta chains were read from a single sample in a study of TIL therapy for anti-PD-1-resistant metastatic lung cancer. Profiled with immunoSEQ multiplex PCR; TCRdb holds only in-frame clones, not every one. The sample holds about 50,000 clones, 70% to 85% seen once. The sequencing used tumor tissue, collected at baseline. These receptors originate from a person aged 25 to 85 with non-small cell lung cancer. Each CDR3 is given with its conserved first and last residue. D genes are given only for firm matches. Only some rows state a clone size, as once, few, many or a class for expanded clones.

cdr3_aa cdr3_nt v_call d_call j_call clone_size
CASSLAGGPSSYNEQFF TGCGCCAGCAGCCTAGCGGGAGGCCCGAGCTCCTACAATGAGCAGTTCTTC TRBV4-1 TRBD2 TRBJ2-1 few
CASSLLKGNNEKLFF TGTGCCAGCAGCTTACTGAAGGGCAATAATGAAAAACTGTTTTTT TRBV7-2 . TRBJ1-4 .
CASSLKGNTEAFF TGTGCCAGCAGTCTAAAAGGGAACACTGAAGCTTTCTTT TRBV6-1 . TRBJ1-1 few
CSVVSGNSINIQYF TGCAGCGTTGTTAGCGGGAATAGTATAAACATTCAGTACTTC TRBV29-1 TRBD2 TRBJ2-4 .
CASRPTRTENTEAFF TGTGCCAGCAGGCCCACTCGGACGGAAAACACTGAAGCTTTCTTT TRBV2 . TRBJ1-1 .
CASSISAGGTDTQYF TGTGCCAGTAGTATTTCGGCGGGAGGCACAGATACGCAGTATTTT TRBV19 TRBD2 TRBJ2-3 .
CASSGEQGSYNEQFF TGTGCCAGCAGTGGGGAACAGGGCTCCTACAATGAGCAGTTCTTC TRBV6-1 . TRBJ2-1 few
CASSPGTAGHEQFF TGTGCCAGCAGCCCAGGCACAGCGGGGCATGAGCAGTTCTTC TRBV7-2 TRBD2 TRBJ2-1 .
CASSQPGLAGGSYEQYF TGTGCCAGCAGCCAACCGGGACTAGCGGGAGGCTCCTACGAGCAGTACTTC TRBV14 TRBD2 TRBJ2-7 .
CASTGGGRENGYTF TGTGCCAGCACCGGGGGGGGCAGGGAAAATGGCTACACCTTC TRBV28 . TRBJ1-2 .
CASSRAPTSGSNEQFF TGTGCCAGCAGCCGAGCCCCGACTAGCGGGAGTAATGAGCAGTTCTTC TRBV5-4 TRBD2 TRBJ2-1 .
CASSEGQANSGNTIYF TGTGCCAGCAGCGAGGGACAGGCCAACTCTGGAAACACCATATATTTT TRBV5-6 TRBD1 TRBJ1-3 once
CASRHLQGYGTEAFF TGTGCCAGCAGACACCTACAGGGGTATGGTACTGAAGCTTTCTTT TRBV28 TRBD1 TRBJ1-1 .
CASSGLARPNEQFF TGCGCCAGCAGCGGGCTAGCCCGACCGAATGAGCAGTTCTTC TRBV4-1 . TRBJ2-1 once
CASTAEGARADTQYF TGCGCCAGCACCGCAGAGGGGGCGCGGGCAGATACGCAGTATTTT TRBV5-1 TRBD1 TRBJ2-3 .
CASSGTSGAYEQYF TGTGCCAGCAGTGGAACTAGCGGAGCTTACGAGCAGTACTTC TRBV25-1 TRBD2 TRBJ2-7 .
CASTHDRGIGGDTQYF TGTGCCAGCACCCACGACCGCGGGATAGGGGGAGATACGCAGTATTTT TRBV28 . TRBJ2-3 .
CASSPGTGLSYEQYF TGTGCCAGCAGCCCCGGGACAGGGCTGTCCTACGAGCAGTACTTC TRBV5-4 TRBD1 TRBJ2-7 .
CASSSRTNYGYTF TGTGCCAGCAGTTCTAGAACAAACTATGGCTACACCTTC TRBV6-5 . TRBJ1-2 .
CASRTGTEAFF TGCGCCAGCAGAACCGGCACTGAAGCTTTCTTT TRBV5-1 . TRBJ1-1 few
CASRTASLSPLHF TGTGCCAGCCGGACTGCTTCTCTGAGTCCCCTCCACTTT TRBV19 . TRBJ1-6 .
CAWWDRGGTVYEQYF TGTGCCTGGTGGGACAGGGGGGGTACTGTCTACGAGCAGTACTTC TRBV30 TRBD1 TRBJ2-7 .
CSVGNSGANVLTF TGCAGCGTTGGTAACTCTGGGGCCAACGTCCTGACTTTC TRBV29-1 . TRBJ2-6 .
CSVLGRKGLQPREQFF TGCAGCGTTTTGGGGAGGAAGGGACTCCAGCCTCGGGAGCAGTTCTTC TRBV29-1 . TRBJ2-1 .
CASRSRDSPLHF TGTGCCAGTAGATCCCGTGATTCACCCCTCCACTTT TRBV19 . TRBJ1-6 few
CASSLGTGSYEQYF TGTGCCAGCAGCTTAGGGACAGGGTCCTACGAGCAGTACTTC TRBV7-9 TRBD1 TRBJ2-7 .
CASRLTGGFGNTIYF TGTGCCAGCAGACTTACAGGGGGCTTTGGAAACACCATATATTTT TRBV11-2 TRBD1 TRBJ1-3 .
CASNKQQGSTEAFF TGTGCCAGCAATAAACAACAGGGGAGCACTGAAGCTTTCTTT TRBV6-6 TRBD1 TRBJ1-1 .
CASKTQGAVVGELFF TGTGCCAGCAAAACACAGGGGGCGGTAGTCGGGGAGCTGTTTTTT TRBV6-5 TRBD1 TRBJ2-2 .
CASTGLSEQFF TGTGCCAGCACTGGTCTGAGTGAGCAGTTCTTC TRBV27 . TRBJ2-1 .
CASSPSSGGSHTQYF TGTGCCAGCAGCCCCTCCAGCGGGGGATCACATACGCAGTATTTT TRBV11-3 TRBD2 TRBJ2-3 .
CASNGQAIGELFF TGCGCCAGCAACGGACAGGCTATCGGGGAGCTGTTTTTT TRBV5-1 TRBD1 TRBJ2-2 .
CASSLAGQYSGNTIYF TGTGCCAGCAGCTTAGCAGGACAGTACTCTGGAAACACCATATATTTT TRBV7-9 . TRBJ1-3 .
CASSRALADYGYTF TGTGCCAGCAGCAGGGCCCTGGCTGACTATGGCTACACCTTC TRBV6-1 . TRBJ1-2 .
CAWSRGKGNQPQHF TGTGCCTGGAGTAGGGGTAAGGGGAATCAGCCCCAGCATTTT TRBV30 . TRBJ1-5 few
CASSQDSITYEQYF TGCGCCAGCAGCCAGGACAGTATAACCTACGAGCAGTACTTC TRBV5-1 . TRBJ2-7 .
CASSVGQATNEKLFF TGTGCCAGCAGCGTAGGACAAGCAACTAATGAAAAACTGTTTTTT TRBV9 . TRBJ1-4 .
CASSAGLAGETQYF TGCGCCAGCAGCGCGGGACTAGCGGGGGAGACCCAGTACTTC TRBV5-1 TRBD2 TRBJ2-5 .
CSVGGTDTQYF TGCAGCGTTGGCGGCACAGATACGCAGTATTTT TRBV29-1 . TRBJ2-3 .
CRAQEDTEAFF TGCAGGGCCCAGGAGGACACTGAAGCTTTCTTT TRBV20-1 . TRBJ1-1 .
CASSRIGTAPAGELFF TGCGCCAGCAGCCGAATCGGGACGGCGCCAGCCGGGGAGCTGTTTTTT TRBV4-3 . TRBJ2-2 once
CASSPSGGPSVWELFF TGTGCCAGCAGCCCCAGCGGGGGGCCCTCCGTTTGGGAGCTGTTTTTT TRBV11-2 TRBD2 TRBJ2-2 once
CASSQEGAVQVRDTEAFF TGCGCCAGCAGCCAAGAAGGGGCAGTACAGGTAAGGGACACTGAAGCTTTCTTT TRBV4-1 . TRBJ1-1 .
CASKGSDEYNSPLHF TGCGCCAGCAAGGGCTCAGACGAATATAATTCACCCCTCCACTTT TRBV5-1 . TRBJ1-6 .
CARSFQSGSRTDTQYF TGTGCCAGAAGCTTTCAGTCTGGCAGCCGCACAGATACGCAGTATTTT TRBV5-3 . TRBJ2-3 .
CASRRGTTQETQYF TGTGCCAGTAGGAGAGGGACTACCCAAGAGACCCAGTACTTC TRBV19 TRBD2 TRBJ2-5 once
CASSLATGIREQYF TGTGCCAGCAGCTTGGCCACAGGGATCCGGGAGCAGTACTTC TRBV5-4 . TRBJ2-7 .